The 30 T cell receptor beta chains listed next were all sequenced from one sample in a study of identical twins. TCRdb redid the calling of the 5' RACE reads with MiXCR, one entry per CDR3 protein. The sample has fewer than 900,000 distinct CDR3 sequences; roughly 20% are singletons. These data were also filed under a second study, of T cells expressing NK-cell markers.

Source material: PBMCs. These receptors were collected from a woman aged 18-29 years in good health.

This clonotype was detected a few times. J is TRBJ2-7 and V is TRBV5-6; 12 nucleotides line up with TRBD2. The CDR3 sequence is 14 residues long. Germline values: CDR1 SGHDT, CDR2 YYEEEE. The V segment lost 4 bases and the J segment 5 bases; nucleotides outside the gene matches: 4. CDR3 in amino acids: CASSITSGRHEQYF. The CDR3 bases are TGTGCCAGCAGCATAACTAGCGGGAGGCACGAGCAGTACTTC.

The chain uses TRBV12-3 or TRBV12-4 and TRBJ2-3; D is possibly TRBD2 (6 bases). The V gene lost 4 bases and the J gene lost 1 base, with 18 bases spanning the gap. The CDR3 spans 17 residues. The CDR3 region is CASSSLGWASGTDTQYF. The CDR3, as DNA: TGTGCCAGCAGTTCGTTGGGGTGGGCTAGCGGCACAGATACGCAGTATTTT.

This clonotype occurred many times. The rearrangement links TRBV5-5 to TRBJ2-3, with D possibly matching TRBD1 (5 bases). Per the germline V gene, CDR1 is SGHKS and CDR2 is YYEKEE (reference sequence). The CDR3 extends over 11 amino acids. The germline V and J ends were trimmed by 4 bases and 10 bases, with 10 bases remaining between them. CDR3 nucleotide sequence: TGTGCCAGCAGCCTTGGGGCTCCGCAGTATTTT. It codes for CASSLGAPQYF.

J is TRBJ2-7 and V is TRBV7-8, with TRBD2 as a possible D gene (6 bases). Trimming shortened V by 5 bases and J by 2 bases, and 19 bases separated the two germline ends. This CDR3 is built from 16 residues. Germline CDR1 SGHVS, CDR2 FQNEAQ. CDR3: CASSRTSGGAAYEQYF. The DNA for the CDR3 is TGTGCCAGCAGCCGCACCTCCGGCGGGGCGGCCTACGAGCAGTACTTC.

This rearrangement joins TRBV6-2 or TRBV6-3 to TRBJ2-3; 11 bases fit TRBD2. Germline values: CDR1 MNHEY, CDR2 SVGEGT. The CDR3 loop spans 14 amino acids. Losses at the gene ends were 8 bases for V and 11 bases for J; bases not matched to a gene: 12. CDR3 residues: CASGSGTSGPRQYF. The CDR3, as DNA: TGTGCCAGCGGCTCCGGGACTAGCGGCCCTAGGCAGTATTTT.

This clonotype was observed a handful of times. The chain has TRBV20-1 and TRBJ2-1, with D possibly being TRBD1 (6 bases). The germline V and J ends were trimmed by 3 bases and 14 bases, with 20 bases remaining between them. Germline loops: CDR1 DFQATT, CDR2 SNEGSKA (reference sequence). The CDR3 sequence is 13 residues long. CDR3 protein: CSASTVLMGTKFF. CDR3 DNA: TGCAGTGCTAGTACAGTACTCATGGGGACAAAGTTCTTC.

This clonotype was counted only a few times. The rearrangement joins TRBV27 to TRBJ2-3; unclear D gene. The CDR3 length is 13 residues. Per germline, CDR1 MNHEY and CDR2 SMNVEV (reference sequence). V was shortened by 4 bases and J by 5 bases, with 10 bases between the two germline ends. The CDR3 sequence is CASSSERRDTQYF. The CDR3 DNA reads as TGTGCCAGCAGTTCAGAGCGTCGAGATACGCAGTATTTT.

This rearrangement joins TRBV6-2 or TRBV6-3 to TRBJ2-1; 7 nucleotides agree with TRBD2. Trimming cost V 0 bases and J 14 bases; bases outside gene matches: 4. Germline V lookup: CDR1 MNHEY, CDR2 SVGEGT. This CDR3 has 12 residues. In DNA, the CDR3 is TGTGCCAGCAGTTACTCGACTAGCCGGGAGTTCTTC. Translating gives CASSYSTSREFF.

The V and J genes are TRBV15 and TRBJ1-5, with unresolved D. Germline-derived CDR1 and CDR2 are LNHNV and YYDKDF (reference sequence). The CDR3 covers 13 residues. V was pared by 0 bases and J by 4 bases, with 4 bases between. The CDR3 protein is CATSRDLNQPQHF. CDR3 DNA sequence: TGTGCCACCAGCAGAGATCTAAATCAGCCCCAGCATTTT.

This chain joins TRBV5-1 and TRBJ2-5; TRBD2 matches at 8 bases. After removal of 0 bases from V and 5 bases from J, the junction contained 6 bases not matched to a gene. The CDR3 extends over 15 amino acids. Germline lookup yields CDR1 SGHRS and CDR2 YFSETQ. CDR3 DNA: TGCGCCAGCAGCTTGGGGAGCGGGAGTCGCGAGACCCAGTACTTC. Amino acids: CASSLGSGSRETQYF.

V gene TRBV4-3 combines with J gene TRBJ1-2; D might be TRBD1 (6 bases). V lost 0 bases to trimming and J lost 10 bases, with 12 bases between them. Looked up from germline, CDR1 is LGHNA and CDR2 is YSLEER. The CDR3 spans 13 residues. CDR3 loop: CASSQDGAGAYTF. CDR3 nucleotides: TGCGCCAGCAGCCAAGACGGGGCAGGGGCCTACACCTTC.

This clonotype was picked up many times. The gene calls are TRBV6-5 and TRBJ2-7; 8 nucleotides match TRBD1. The V gene's germline CDR1 is MNHEY and CDR2 SVGAGI. J gave up 9 bases and V 2 bases, and 9 bases lay outside the gene matches. CDR3 length: 14 residues. The CDR3 nucleotides read TGTGCCAGCAGTTACGGACAGGGAATGAAGTCGCAGTACTTC. Encoded protein: CASSYGQGMKSQYF.

This clonotype has only a few counts. The gene calls are TRBV7-9 and TRBJ2-1; 11 bases agree with TRBD2. CDR3 size: 15 residues. Trimming took 5 bases from V and 7 from J; bases not matched to a gene: 7. Germline CDR1 reads SEHNR; CDR2 reads FQNEAQ (reference sequence). The CDR3 DNA is TGTGCCAGCAGCGTGATTAGCGGGAGGGCTAATGAGCAGTTCTTC. This codes for CASSVISGRANEQFF.

This clonotype was counted a few times. The chain joins TRBV12-3 or TRBV12-4 to TRBJ1-1, with D unclear. The CDR3 consists of 14 residues. V was clipped by 3 bases and J by 10 bases, with 18 bases between them. The CDR3 DNA reads as TGTGCCAGCAGTTTTTCGGTGCGGGCCAGCGGAGCTTTCTTT. Its protein is CASSFSVRASGAFF.

This clonotype was observed a handful of times. CDR3 region: CAISLAGEETQYF. CDR3 sequence (DNA): TGTGCCATCAGTCTAGCGGGAGAAGAGACCCAGTACTTC. This rearrangement joins TRBV10-3 to TRBJ2-5; TRBD2 aligns across 10 bases. V trimming: 5 bases; J trimming: 3 bases; junction bases outside the gene matches: 0. The germline V gene has CDR1 ENHRY and CDR2 SYGVKD. The CDR3 has 13 amino acids.

V gene TRBV5-1 combines with J gene TRBJ2-3; D gene uncertain. Trimming shortened V by 2 bases and J by 0 bases, and 7 bases separated the two germline ends. The CDR3 has 14 residues. Germline values: CDR1 SGHRS, CDR2 YFSETQ. CDR3 protein: CASSFSDSTDTQYF. Here the CDR3 DNA reads TGCGCCAGCAGCTTTAGTGACAGCACAGATACGCAGTATTTT.

This clonotype has more than one count but fewer than ten. The V call is TRBV15, the J call TRBJ2-1, with D tentatively TRBD1 (6 bases). The V gene lost 2 bases and the J gene lost 9 bases, with 11 bases spanning the gap. CDR3 length: 13 residues. Germline-derived CDR1 and CDR2 are LNHNV and YYDKDF (reference sequence). CDR3 region: CATSRNRAGEQFF. The CDR3 DNA is TGTGCCACCAGCAGAAACAGGGCAGGTGAGCAGTTCTTC.

The sample holds a few counts of this clonotype. The rearrangement uses TRBV5-5 and TRBJ2-4, with D tentatively TRBD1 (5 bases). This CDR3 comprises 15 residues. V gave up 4 bases and J gave up 4 bases, with 15 bases separating them. Looked up from germline, CDR1 is SGHKS and CDR2 is YYEKEE (reference sequence). CDR3 DNA sequence: TGTGCCAGCAGCGGTTACGACAGACAGAAAAACATTCAGTACTTC. The encoded protein is CASSGYDRQKNIQYF.

This chain joins TRBV12-3 or TRBV12-4 and TRBJ2-1, with 12 positions matching TRBD2. This CDR3 contains 17 residues. J was trimmed by 8 bases and V by 6 bases; bases with no gene match: 14. The CDR3 bases are TGTGCCAGCAGCACTCCTAGCGGGGGGGCCGGAAGGGATGAGCAGTTCTTC. It translates to CASSTPSGGAGRDEQFF.

The table lists this clonotype with many counts. J is TRBJ2-3 and V is TRBV20-1; 8 nucleotides agree with TRBD2. Looked up from germline, CDR1 is DFQATT and CDR2 is SNEGSKA (reference sequence). The CDR3 runs 14 residues. DNA of the CDR3: TGCAGCCCCCATCGGCGGGGGGCGACAGATACGCAGTATTTT. Its protein is CSPHRRGATDTQYF.

The gene calls are TRBV5-1 and TRBJ2-2; D may correspond to TRBD1 or TRBD2 (6 bases each). CDR1 is SGHRS and CDR2 is YFSETQ in the germline V gene. Trimming took 1 base from V and 0 from J, leaving 10 bases between them. This CDR3 is 16 amino acids long. The CDR3 is CASSLTGASNTGELFF. The CDR3, as DNA: TGCGCCAGCAGCTTGACGGGGGCCTCGAACACCGGGGAGCTGTTTTTT.

This clonotype was detected a few times. The V call is TRBV5-1, the J call TRBJ1-3; no clear D gene. Trimming left V 4 bases short and J 0 bases short, with 8 bases between. Germline lookup yields CDR1 SGHRS and CDR2 YFSETQ. This CDR3 region has 14 residues. CDR3 sequence reads: CASSEDVSGNTIYF. For the CDR3, the DNA is TGCGCCAGCAGCGAGGATGTCTCTGGAAACACCATATATTTT.

This chain links TRBV7-2 with TRBJ2-5; 8 bases align to TRBD2. Germline V gene sequence: CDR1 SGHTA, CDR2 FQGNSA. The CDR3 has 15 residues. V shed 2 bases and J 5 bases; nucleotides not matched to a gene: 7. CDR3 loop: CASSLNGRAEETQYF. DNA of the CDR3: TGTGCCAGCAGCTTAAACGGGAGGGCGGAGGAGACCCAGTACTTC.

This clonotype was counted between two and nine times. V is TRBV6-5 and J is TRBJ2-3; the D is unclear. Looked up from germline, CDR1 is MNHEY and CDR2 is SVGAGI. V was cut by 0 bases and J by 2 bases, with 9 bases left in between. This CDR3 region has 15 residues. The CDR3 region has the DNA TGTGCCAGCAGTTACTCGGGAAGCGTCACAGATACGCAGTATTTT. Amino acids: CASSYSGSVTDTQYF.

In this sample, this clonotype turned up many times. The chain joins TRBV7-9 to TRBJ1-1, with 8 bases fitting TRBD1. The CDR3 extends over 13 amino acids. V lost 4 bases to trimming and J lost 5 bases; unmatched junction nucleotides: 3. CDR1 and CDR2 from the germline V gene are SEHNR and FQNEAQ (reference sequence). CDR3 in amino acids: CASSSQGGTEAFF. The CDR3 nucleotides read TGTGCCAGCAGCTCACAGGGGGGGACTGAAGCTTTCTTT.

The sample holds a few counts of this clonotype. The rearrangement uses TRBV12-3 or TRBV12-4 and TRBJ1-1, with D uncertain. The ends were cut back, 1 base at V and 6 bases at J, with 12 bases in the middle. The CDR3 sequence is 14 residues long. CDR3 residues: CASSLGEGGPEAFF. CDR3 coding DNA: TGTGCCAGCAGTTTAGGGGAGGGAGGGCCTGAAGCTTTCTTT.

This clonotype turned up a few times. The chain couples TRBV5-6 to TRBJ2-2, with 8 bases lining up with TRBD1. V lost 3 bases to trimming and J lost 5 bases; unmatched junction nucleotides: 6. Germline CDR1 and CDR2: SGHDT and YYEEEE. This CDR3 has 15 residues. This CDR3 reads CASSSMTGVTGELFF. The DNA of the CDR3 is TGTGCCAGCAGCTCGATGACAGGGGTAACCGGGGAGCTGTTTTTT.

In this sample, this clonotype turned up a few times. The gene calls are TRBV7-8 and TRBJ2-7; D is uncertain. Germline CDR1 and CDR2: SGHVS and FQNEAQ. Trimming stripped 1 base from V and 5 bases from J, with 6 bases between. This CDR3 contains 12 residues. This chain's CDR3 is CASSLGVNEQYF. The CDR3 DNA follows: TGTGCCAGCAGCTTAGGGGTTAACGAGCAGTACTTC.

This chain uses TRBV29-1 with TRBJ2-5; unclear D gene. Germline V lookup: CDR1 SQVTM, CDR2 ANQGSEA. This CDR3 spans 13 amino acids. Trimming removed 7 bases from V and 3 bases from J, with 15 bases in between. DNA of the CDR3: TGCAGCGCCAAGCTCCTACGAGAAGAGACCCAGTACTTC. As protein: CSAKLLREETQYF. The variable domain in full, with the rest retrieved from reference TRBV29-1 and TRBJ2-5, is SAVISQKPSRDICQRGTSLTIQCQVDSQVTMMFWYRQQPGQSLTLIATANQGSEATYESGFVIDKFPISRPNLTFSTLTVSNMSPEDSSIYLCSAKLLREETQYFGPGTRLLVL.

This clonotype was counted a few times. The chain carries TRBV15 and TRBJ2-7, with 9 bases matching TRBD2. Germline V gene lookup returns CDR1 LNHNV and CDR2 YYDKDF (reference sequence). The length of the CDR3 is 17 residues. Unmatched junction bases numbered 9, after V lost 3 bases and J lost 0 bases. CDR3 sequence: CATSRTLAGLFSYEQYF. In DNA form, the CDR3 reads TGTGCCACCAGCAGGACCCTAGCGGGACTATTCTCCTACGAGCAGTACTTC. The full variable domain, with the rest looked up from reference TRBV15 and TRBJ2-7, is DAMVIQNPRYQVTQFGKPVTLSCSQTLNHNVMYWYQQKSSQAPKLLFHYYDKDFNNEADTPDNFQSRRPNTSFCFLDIRSPGLGDTAMYLCATSRTLAGLFSYEQYFGPGTRLTVT.